One sample yielded the 31 T cell receptor beta chains listed below, sequenced in a study of graft-versus-host responses after intestinal transplantation (dated by TCRdb to the early 2020s). Library method: the immunoSEQ multiplex PCR assay. TCRdb stores this immuneACCESS table with in-frame sequences only. Part of the clones is absent; in the studies checked, under half of the shortfall reflects unresolved V genes, and no reason is known for the rest. This sample gives tens of thousands of clones in total; about nine tenths of them show up just once. Roughly 1.3% of the sample belongs to the ten largest clones. No antigen has been identified for these receptors. The label giving this sample's time point can be read as: cells obtained before transplantation from donor or recipient. The source was unstimulated CD8+ T cells sorted from spleen or lymph node cells, collected before intestinal transplant. The origin of the receptors is a human donor who received an intestinal transplant.

The chain uses TRBV14 and TRBJ2-7; 7 nucleotides agree with TRBD1. This CDR3 contains 13 residues. The trim removed 4 bases at V and 1 base at J, leaving 1 base unmatched. CDR1 and CDR2 from the germline V gene are SGHDN and FVKESK. The CDR3 loop reads CASSLGQSYEQYF. The CDR3 DNA is TGTGCCAGCAGCCTGGGACAGTCCTACGAGCAGTACTTC.

This chain links TRBV7-9 with TRBJ1-3; D unresolved. Trimming cost V 5 bases and J 6 bases, with 14 bases left between them. The CDR3 contains 14 residues. Germline CDR1 SEHNR, CDR2 FQNEAQ (reference sequence). The CDR3 is CASSPGALLNTIYF. The CDR3 DNA is TGTGCCAGCAGCCCCGGAGCCCTTCTAAACACCATATATTTT.

The rearrangement joins TRBV9 to TRBJ1-3; no definite D call. Trimming cost V 2 bases and J 0 bases, with 9 bases left between them. This CDR3 is 15 amino acids long. CDR1 is SGDLS and CDR2 is YYNGEE in the germline V gene. In DNA, the CDR3 is TGTGCCAGCAGCGTCGGAGATTTCTCTGGAAACACCATATATTTT. As protein: CASSVGDFSGNTIYF. The variable domain in full, with the rest retrieved from reference TRBV9 and TRBJ1-3, is DSGVTQTPKHLITATGQRVTLRCSPRSGDLSVYWYQQSLDQGLQFLIQYYNGEERAKGNILERFSAQQFPDLHSELNLSSLELGDSALYFCASSVGDFSGNTIYFGEGSWLTVV.

This rearrangement joins TRBV9 to TRBJ2-7, with D tentatively TRBD1 (7 bases). Trimming removed 3 bases at V and 2 bases at J, with 21 bases between. CDR3 length equals 17 residues. Germline V gene lookup returns CDR1 SGDLS and CDR2 YYNGEE. CDR3 DNA: TGTGCCAGCAGCGCCATGAAGGGGGGCCAGGGGGCCTACGAGCAGTACTTC. This encodes CASSAMKGGQGAYEQYF.

This rearrangement joins TRBV30 to TRBJ1-1; TRBD1 matches at 7 bases. CDR1 is GTSNPN, CDR2 SVGIG, per germline (reference sequence). CDR3 length equals 17 residues. The J segment lost 4 bases and the V segment lost 4 bases, leaving 18 bases of the junction unmatched. This chain's CDR3 is CAWKPQGNRWSGTEAFF. CDR3 in DNA: TGTGCCTGGAAACCACAGGGGAACAGGTGGTCGGGCACTGAAGCTTTCTTT.

J is TRBJ1-1 and V is TRBV13, with 7 bases lining up with TRBD1. With 5 bases clipped from V and 3 bases from J, the junction kept 12 bases outside the gene matches. CDR3 length: 16 amino acids. Germline V gives CDR1 PRHDT, CDR2 FYEKMQ (reference sequence). In DNA form, the CDR3 reads TGTGCCAGCAGCACCCCGATAGGGGGCGCGGACACTGAAGCTTTCTTT. This codes for CASSTPIGGADTEAFF. Full variable domain (remainder filled in from reference TRBV13 and TRBJ1-1): AAGVIQSPRHLIKEKRETATLKCYPIPRHDTVYWYQQGPGQDPQFLISFYEKMQSDKGSIPDRFSAQQFSDYHSELNMSSLELGDSALYFCASSTPIGGADTEAFFGQGTRLTVV.

The chain joins TRBV9 to TRBJ2-7; a weak D match, TRBD2 (6 bases). Per the germline V gene, CDR1 is SGDLS and CDR2 is YYNGEE. The length of the CDR3 is 13 residues. Between the trimmed V and J ends, which lost 3 bases and 7 bases, there was a span of 14 bases. CDR3 bases: TGTGCCAGCAGCGAGCCCGTGGGGGGTGAGCAGTACTTC. Protein product: CASSEPVGGEQYF.

The rearrangement uses TRBV5-1 and TRBJ1-5; TRBD1 aligns across 10 bases. V was pared by 0 bases and J by 6 bases, with 3 bases of the junction left unmatched. The CDR3 length is 15 residues. CDR1 SGHRS and CDR2 YFSETQ come from the germline V gene. CDR3 in DNA: TGCGCCAGCAGCTTGGACCGGGACAGGGGTCAGCCCCAGCATTTT. This translates into CASSLDRDRGQPQHF. Full variable domain (remainder filled in from reference TRBV5-1 and TRBJ1-5): KAGVTQTPRYLIKTRGQQVTLSCSPISGHRSVSWYQQTPGQGLQFLFEYFSETQRNKGNFPGRFSGRQFSNSRSEMNVSTLELGDSALYLCASSLDRDRGQPQHFGDGTRLSIL.

The genes are TRBV6-5 and TRBJ2-7; 9 positions agree with TRBD1. In germline, CDR1 is MNHEY, CDR2 SVGAGI. There are 15 residues in the CDR3. V was pared by 5 bases and J by 4 bases, with 9 bases of the junction left unmatched. In DNA, the CDR3 is TGTGCCAGCAGTCCGGGACAGGGAATTTTTTACGAGCAGTACTTC. It translates to CASSPGQGIFYEQYF.

The chain joins TRBV19 to TRBJ1-1, with TRBD1 matching over 9 bases. This CDR3 spans 12 amino acids. With 9 bases clipped from V and 3 bases from J, the junction kept 2 bases outside the gene matches. Germline V gene lookup returns CDR1 LNHDA and CDR2 SQIVND (reference sequence). The CDR3, as DNA: TGTGCCAGCCGGACAGGGGACACTGAAGCTTTCTTT. It specifies CASRTGDTEAFF.

The rearrangement joins TRBV18 to TRBJ2-7, with D perhaps TRBD2 (6 bases). Trimming removed 6 bases from V and 5 bases from J, with 11 bases in between. The germline V gene encodes CDR1 KGHSH and CDR2 LQKENI. This CDR3 spans 12 amino acids. The CDR3 nucleotides are TGTGCCAGCTCGAGGGGCGGGGACGAGCAGTACTTC. Translating gives CASSRGGDEQYF. Based on the CDR3 plus reference TRBV18 and TRBJ2-7, the full variable domain is NAGVMQNPRHLVRRRGQEARLRCSPMKGHSHVYWYRQLPEEGLKFMVYLQKENIIDESGMPKERFSAEFPKEGPSILRIQQVVRGDSAAYFCASSRGGDEQYFGPGTRLTVT.

The chain uses TRBV4-2 and TRBJ2-7; 7 nucleotides align to TRBD2. Germline lookup yields CDR1 LGHNA and CDR2 YNFKEQ. The V and J ends lost 4 bases and 6 bases, in that order; junction bases with no gene match: 9. The CDR3 extends over 14 amino acids. CDR3 in amino acids: CASSPVGAGTEQYF. The CDR3 DNA reads as TGTGCCAGCAGCCCCGTTGGAGCGGGAACCGAGCAGTACTTC.

This chain joins TRBV6-5 and TRBJ2-4; D is uncertain. The V gene lost 8 bases and the J gene lost 9 bases, with 11 bases spanning the gap. CDR1 and CDR2 from the germline V gene are MNHEY and SVGAGI. This CDR3 region has 11 residues. CDR3 in amino acids: CASRSGGIQYF. The CDR3 nucleotides read TGTGCCAGCCGGAGTGGTGGCATTCAGTACTTC.

The chain combines TRBV6-5 with TRBJ2-5; 9 bases are a match to TRBD2. The CDR3 covers 14 residues. The germline V gene has CDR1 MNHEY and CDR2 SVGAGI. The ends lost 2 bases at V and 3 bases at J; junction bases unmatched: 1. DNA for the CDR3: TGTGCCAGCAGTTACGCGGGGGGGAAAGAGACCCAGTACTTC. It translates to CASSYAGGKETQYF.

V is TRBV13 and J is TRBJ2-7; 11 bases are a match to TRBD1. There are 15 residues in the CDR3. Germline trimming cut 5 bases from V and 1 base from J; bases unmatched to any gene: 4. CDR1 is PRHDT, CDR2 FYEKMQ, per germline (reference sequence). As DNA, the CDR3 is TGTGCCAGCAGCCACCGGGACAGGGGGTCCTACGAGCAGTACTTC. Translating gives CASSHRDRGSYEQYF.

The chain has TRBV10-1 and TRBJ2-7, with unresolved D. The CDR3 spans 12 residues. Germline CDR1 and CDR2: WNHNN and SYGVQD (reference sequence). V lost 4 bases to trimming and J lost 0 bases, with 4 bases between them. The CDR3 DNA follows: TGCGCCAGCAGTGCCAGCTCCTACGAGCAGTACTTC. The encoded protein is CASSASSYEQYF.

In its sample, this clone was seen once. This sequence joins TRBV1 and TRBJ1-1. TRBV1 is a documented pseudogene. The CDR3 sequence is 14 residues long. The CDR3 coding sequence is TGCACCAGCAACCCGGCGGTAATGAACACTGAAGCTTTCTTT. It is translated as CTSNPAVMNTEAFF.

The J gene is TRBJ1-4, the V gene TRBV4-2; no firm D call. Between the trimmed V and J ends, which lost 1 base and 8 bases, there was a span of 11 bases. The CDR3 is made up of 14 amino acids. The germline V gene has CDR1 LGHNA and CDR2 YNFKEQ. CDR3 nucleotide sequence: TGTGCCAGCAGCCAAGGGCCAATTCAAGAAAAACTGTTTTTT. Translating gives CASSQGPIQEKLFF.

The rearrangement uses TRBV7-3 and TRBJ2-1; the match to TRBD2 covers 8 bases. This CDR3 comprises 15 residues. V shed 1 base, J shed 6 bases, and the junction held 5 bases outside the gene matches. CDR1 is SGHTA, CDR2 FQGTGA, per germline. CDR3 DNA sequence: TGTGCCAGCAGCTTAAGTTCGGGGGGGGCCAATGAGCAGTTCTTC. Translated: CASSLSSGGANEQFF. Complete variable domain (other parts from reference TRBV7-3 and TRBJ2-1): GAGVSQTPSNKVTEKGKYVELRCDPISGHTALYWYRQSLGQGPEFLIYFQGTGAADDSGLPNDRFFAVRPEGSVSTLKIQRTERGDSAVYLCASSLSSGGANEQFFGPGTRLTVL.

The chain is built from TRBV29-1 and TRBJ2-5; 9 nucleotides align to TRBD1. Germline V lookup: CDR1 SQVTM, CDR2 ANQGSEA. V gave up 1 base and J gave up 0 bases; unmatched junction bases: 3. The CDR3 consists of 15 residues. Here the CDR3 DNA reads TGCAGCGTTGAAGTGGGGACAGGGTACCAAGAGACCCAGTACTTC. It translates to CSVEVGTGYQETQYF.

J is TRBJ2-7 and V is TRBV25-1, with D possibly being TRBD2 (5 bases). The CDR3 is 13 amino acids. V was cut by 8 bases and J by 2 bases, with 13 bases left in between. The germline CDR1 and CDR2 sequences are MGHDK and SYGVNS. The CDR3 here is CASGPEGPYEQYF. The CDR3 DNA reads TGTGCCAGCGGACCCGAGGGCCCCTACGAGCAGTACTTC.

This clone turned up a few times. The CDR3 DNA reads as TGCAGCGTTCCCGACAGGGACGCCGAGCAGTACTTC. This gives the protein CSVPDRDAEQYF. The chain joins TRBV29-1 to TRBJ2-7, with 7 positions matching TRBD1. Trimming took 5 bases from V and 6 from J; bases not matched to a gene: 7. The CDR3 is made up of 12 amino acids. Germline CDR1 SQVTM, CDR2 ANQGSEA.

The V call is TRBV10-3, the J call TRBJ1-1, with TRBD1 identical over 8 bases. Looked up from germline, CDR1 is ENHRY and CDR2 is SYGVKD. Trimming removed 0 bases from V and 6 bases from J; junction bases left unmatched: 9. The CDR3 totals 16 residues. The CDR3 here is CAISESLTGGKSEAFF. In nucleotides, the CDR3 is TGTGCCATCAGTGAGTCGCTCACAGGGGGGAAATCTGAAGCTTTCTTT.

The chain links TRBV9 to TRBJ2-1; 8 bases align to TRBD2. Germline V gene sequence: CDR1 SGDLS, CDR2 YYNGEE. V lost 4 bases, J lost 7 bases, and 4 bases stayed unmatched. The CDR3 is 13 residues long. CDR3: CASSFGGANEQFF. DNA for the CDR3: TGTGCCAGCAGCTTCGGGGGGGCGAATGAGCAGTTCTTC.

Note on this clone: The sample has other DNA sequences that encode this CDR3 too. The CDR3 sequence is CASGPGQAYEQYF. For the CDR3, the DNA is TGTGCTAGTGGTCCCGGACAGGCCTACGAGCAGTACTTC. V and J are TRBV12-5 and TRBJ2-7, with TRBD1 matching 7 bases. This CDR3 is built from 13 residues. The germline V gene encodes CDR1 LGHNT and CDR2 FRNRAP. V gave up 5 bases and J gave up 2 bases; unmatched junction bases: 3.

The chain has TRBV4-1 and TRBJ1-5; D is ambiguous. Trimming took 3 bases from V and 5 from J, leaving 8 bases between them. Germline loops: CDR1 MGHRA, CDR2 YSYEKL. There are 13 residues in the CDR3. The CDR3 reads CASSHGSDQPQHF. CDR3 in DNA: TGCGCCAGCAGCCACGGGTCTGATCAGCCCCAGCATTTT.

The genes are TRBV7-6 and TRBJ1-1, with a possible D match to TRBD1 (6 bases). CDR1 is SGHVS, CDR2 FNYEAQ, per germline. The V end was cut by 1 base, the J end by 1 base, with 10 bases between. CDR3 length: 15 residues. CDR3 in amino acids: CASSLGLGGNTEAFF. The CDR3 DNA follows: TGTGCCAGCAGCTTAGGATTAGGGGGGAACACTGAAGCTTTCTTT.

In the case of this clone: A junction boundary mismatches the germline segment, possibly from a read error. This chain joins TRBV7-8 and TRBJ2-3; 7 nucleotides align to TRBD1. In germline, CDR1 is SGHVS, CDR2 FQNEAQ. CDR3 length: 9 residues. The CDR3 loop is CASSPTGNF. CDR3 coding DNA: TGTGCCAGCAGCCCGACAGGGAATTTT.

The J gene is TRBJ1-2, the V gene TRBV7-8; D unresolved. This CDR3 is 11 amino acids long. CDR1 is SGHVS, CDR2 FQNEAQ, per germline. The V and J ends lost 4 bases and 3 bases respectively, with 3 bases between them. The DNA of the CDR3 is TGTGCCAGCAGCTCAGACTATGGCTACACCTTC. The encoded protein is CASSSDYGYTF.

V and J are TRBV12-5 and TRBJ2-3; TRBD2 agrees at 7 bases. The CDR3 loop spans 15 amino acids. V lost 1 base to trimming and J lost 1 base; unmatched junction nucleotides: 2. In germline, CDR1 is LGHNT, CDR2 FRNRAP. CDR3 coding DNA: TGTGCTAGTGGTTTGGGGGGGGGTGGCACAGATACGCAGTATTTT. Translated, it gives CASGLGGGGTDTQYF.

V and J are TRBV6-5 and TRBJ2-7; a possible D gene is TRBD1 (6 bases). CDR1 is MNHEY and CDR2 is SVGAGI in the germline V gene. Trimming removed 2 bases at V and 7 bases at J, with 18 bases between. The CDR3 length is 15 residues. CDR3: CASSYGATGGEEQYF. The CDR3 DNA sequence: TGTGCCAGCAGTTACGGGGCGACAGGAGGAGAAGAGCAGTACTTC.